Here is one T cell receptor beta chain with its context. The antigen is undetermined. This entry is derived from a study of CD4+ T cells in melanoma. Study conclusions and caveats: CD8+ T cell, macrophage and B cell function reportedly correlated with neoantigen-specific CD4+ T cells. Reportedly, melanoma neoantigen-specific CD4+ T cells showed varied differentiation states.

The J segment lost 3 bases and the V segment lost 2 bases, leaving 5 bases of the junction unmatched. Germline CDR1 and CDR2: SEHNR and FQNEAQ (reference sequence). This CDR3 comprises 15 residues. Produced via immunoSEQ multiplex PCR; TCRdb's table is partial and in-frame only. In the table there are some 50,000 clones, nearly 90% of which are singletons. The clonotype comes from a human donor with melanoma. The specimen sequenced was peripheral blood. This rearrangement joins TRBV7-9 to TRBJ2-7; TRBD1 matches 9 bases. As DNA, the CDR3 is TGTGCCAGCAGCTTACCCGGACAGGGGAGCTACGAGCAGTACTTC. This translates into CASSLPGQGSYEQYF.